This is a list of T cell receptor beta chains from one sample in a study of control samples from healthy donors and cancer patients. TCRdb's copy holds only in-frame clones and misses some; the assay was immunoSEQ multiplex PCR. The table includes more than 95,000 clones, around nine tenths detected once. The sample was blood. The receptor set was obtained from a man aged 40-49 years in good health. Each CDR3 is given with its conserved first and last residue. The D gene is left open where the match is weak. Clone size is shown for a subset of rows, as once, few, many or a class of expanded clone.

TRBV27	TRBJ1-2	NA	TRBD1	15	TGTGCCAGCAGTTTATCCGGGACAGGGACCTATGGCTACACCTTC	CASSLSGTGTYGYTF
TRBV9	TRBJ2-7	NA	NA	16	TGTGCCAGCAGCGACGCCATTACGGGAGCAGGTTACGAGCAGTACTTC	CASSDAITGAGYEQYF
TRBV11-1	TRBJ2-7	NA	TRBD1	14	TGTGCCAGCAGCTCCGGGACAGGGGGTAACGAGCAGTACTTC	CASSSGTGGNEQYF
TRBV12-3/TRBV12-4	TRBJ1-1	NA	NA	12	TGTGCCAGCACCTTCGGGGGCTCTGAAGCTTTCTTT	CASTFGGSEAFF
TRBV2	TRBJ1-4	NA	TRBD1	13	TGTGCCAGCAGCACAGGGGGGGGTGAAAAACTGTTTTTT	CASSTGGGEKLFF
TRBV5-1	TRBJ2-2	NA	TRBD2	16	TGCGCCAGCAGCTTTGGAAGGACTAGATTGGCCGGGGAGCTGTTTTTT	CASSFGRTRLAGELFF
TRBV15	TRBJ2-3	NA	NA	11	TGTGCCACCAGCGAGGCGGATACGCAGTATTTT	CATSEADTQYF
TRBV27	TRBJ1-1	NA	TRBD1	13	TGTGCCAGCAGTTTGGGACAGGGAAGGAGGGCTTTCTTT	CASSLGQGRRAFF
TRBV12-5	TRBJ1-5	NA	NA	15	TGTGCTAGTGGTTTGGGGGGGGATAGAAATCAGCCCCAGCATTTT	CASGLGGDRNQPQHF
TRBV6-5	TRBJ1-3	NA	NA	15	TGTGCCAGCAGTTACTCTGACACCTCTGGAAACACCATATATTTT	CASSYSDTSGNTIYF
TRBV24-1	TRBJ2-2	NA	TRBD1	14	TGTGCCACCAGTCCCCAGGGGGCTGCCGGGGAGCTGTTTTTT	CATSPQGAAGELFF
TRBV29-1	TRBJ1-2	NA	NA	11	TGCAGCGTTGCTTCTACGCTTGGCTACACCTTC	CSVASTLGYTF
TRBV7-2	TRBJ2-5	few	TRBD2	16	TGTGCCAGCAGCTTACGGCTAGCGGGGGGGAGGGAGACCCAGTACTTC	CASSLRLAGGRETQYF
TRBV7-2	TRBJ2-7	NA	TRBD1	15	TGTGCCAGCAGCTTAGAAGGGACAGGGGGCTACGAGCAGTACTTC	CASSLEGTGGYEQYF
TRBV12-5	TRBJ1-2	NA	NA	14	TGTGCTAGTGGCAATCCGACGGCCTATCATGGCTACACCTTC	CASGNPTAYHGYTF
TRBV6-5	TRBJ2-7	NA	TRBD1	15	TGTGCCAGCAGGTATAGACAGGGAGCCCTCTACGAGCAGTACTTC	CASRYRQGALYEQYF
TRBV5-3	TRBJ2-7	NA	TRBD2	14	TGTGCCAGAAGCTTGGCACTAGCGGCCTACGAGCAGTACTTC	CARSLALAAYEQYF
TRBV3-1/TRBV3-2	TRBJ2-7	NA	NA	15	TGTGCCAGCAGGCAAAGATACCAGGGTCCCTACGAGCAGTACTTC	CASRQRYQGPYEQYF
TRBV9	TRBJ1-2	NA	NA	14	TGTGCCAGCCGTCGTACAGGGAGTGGCTATGGCTACACCTTC	CASRRTGSGYGYTF
TRBV11-3	TRBJ2-2	NA	TRBD1	15	TGTGCCAGCAGCTTAGGGACAGGGGGCACCGGGGAGCTGTTTTTT	CASSLGTGGTGELFF
TRBV18	TRBJ2-7	NA	TRBD1	15	TGTGCCAGCTCACCCCGGACAGGGGGCGAATACGAGCAGTACTTC	CASSPRTGGEYEQYF
TRBV14	TRBJ1-5	NA	NA	15	TGTGCCAGCAGCCAAGGTGAAGGGTACAATCAGCCCCAGCATTTT	CASSQGEGYNQPQHF
TRBV7-9	TRBJ1-6	NA	NA	16	TGTGCCAGCAGCGACACAGGGAGCTCCTATAATTCACCCCTCCACTTT	CASSDTGSSYNSPLHF
TRBV19	TRBJ2-4	NA	NA	15	TGTGCCAGTAGTCCCTCAACGGGTGGCAAAAACATTCAGTACTTC	CASSPSTGGKNIQYF
TRBV6-2/TRBV6-3	TRBJ2-6	once	NA	17	TGTGCCAGCAGTTCCTACCCCAGTGTTTCGGGGGCCAACGTCCTGACTTTC	CASSSYPSVSGANVLTF
TRBV12-3/TRBV12-4	TRBJ2-7	NA	NA	11	TGTGCCAGCAGTTATTCCGACGAGCAGTACTTC	CASSYSDEQYF
TRBV25-1	TRBJ1-3	NA	NA	12	TGTGCCAGCAGTCCAAGGGAGACAGTGCAATATTTT	CASSPRETVQYF
TRBV12-5	TRBJ1-3	NA	NA	15	TGTGCTAGTGGAACAGGGCGTTTCTCTGGAAACACCATATATTTT	CASGTGRFSGNTIYF